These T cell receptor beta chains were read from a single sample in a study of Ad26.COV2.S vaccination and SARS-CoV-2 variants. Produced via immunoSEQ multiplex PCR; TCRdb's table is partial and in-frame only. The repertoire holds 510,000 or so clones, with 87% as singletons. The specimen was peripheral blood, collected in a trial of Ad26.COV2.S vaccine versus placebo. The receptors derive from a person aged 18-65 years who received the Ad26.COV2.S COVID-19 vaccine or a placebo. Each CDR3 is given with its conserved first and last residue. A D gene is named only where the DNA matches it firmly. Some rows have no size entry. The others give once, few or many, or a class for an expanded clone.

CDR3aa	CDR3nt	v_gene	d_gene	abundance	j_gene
CASRRDRVVAYTF	TGTGCCAGCAGGCGAGACAGGGTGGTCGCCTACACCTTC	TRBV28	TRBD1	-	TRBJ1-2
CASSRDLAAIHREQFF	TGTGCCAGCAGTCGAGATCTAGCGGCGATTCACCGTGAGCAGTTCTTC	TRBV6-6	TRBD2	-	TRBJ2-1
CASSLSSGGNGYTF	TGTGCCAGCAGTTTATCGAGTGGGGGGAATGGCTACACCTTC	TRBV27	-	-	TRBJ1-2
CASSLRSGRDEQFF	TGTGCCAGCAGCTTGAGGAGCGGGAGGGATGAGCAGTTCTTC	TRBV5-4	TRBD2	once	TRBJ2-1
CARSSRGRGGYTF	TGTGCCAGAAGCTCCAGGGGGCGCGGAGGCTACACCTTC	TRBV5-3	TRBD1	-	TRBJ1-2
CASSPGQNTEAFF	TGTGCCAGCAGCCCGGGACAAAACACTGAAGCTTTCTTT	TRBV7-3	-	-	TRBJ1-1
CASSSRDRVFSPLHF	TGTGCCAGCAGCTCCCGGGACAGGGTATTTTCACCCCTCCACTTT	TRBV5-4	TRBD1	-	TRBJ1-6
CASSPSGGNYGYTF	TGTGCCAGCAGCCCCTCTGGAGGGAACTATGGCTACACCTTC	TRBV9	-	-	TRBJ1-2
CASSLVSGNTIYF	TGTGCCAGCAGCTTAGTTTCTGGAAACACCATATATTTT	TRBV7-8	-	-	TRBJ1-3
CASSLTPSGGETQYF	TGTGCCAGCAGCTTAACCCCTAGCGGGGGCGAGACCCAGTACTTC	TRBV7-9	TRBD2	-	TRBJ2-5
CASSVAGGNTIYF	TGTGCCAGCAGTGTAGCGGGAGGAAACACCATATATTTT	TRBV28	-	-	TRBJ1-3
CASSYQTGVNEKLFF	TGTGCCAGCAGTTACCAGACAGGAGTTAATGAAAAACTGTTTTTT	TRBV6-5	-	once	TRBJ1-4
CASSLNSGRVHETQYF	TGTGCCAGCAGCTTAAATAGCGGGAGAGTCCACGAGACCCAGTACTTC	TRBV7-2	TRBD2	-	TRBJ2-5
CASSFGQSSYNEQFF	TGCGCCAGCAGCTTTGGCCAGAGCTCCTACAATGAGCAGTTCTTC	TRBV5-1	-	few	TRBJ2-1
CASSLGLFSGELFF	TGTGCCAGCAGCTTAGGACTTTTTTCGGGGGAGCTGTTTTTT	TRBV11-2	-	-	TRBJ2-2
CASSLRQGHTIYF	TGTGCCAGCAGCTTAAGACAGGGACACACCATATATTTT	TRBV7-2	TRBD1	-	TRBJ1-3
CASSVGEGAYEQFF	TGTGCCAGCAGCGTTGGAGAGGGGGCCTATGAGCAGTTCTTC	TRBV9	TRBD1	-	TRBJ2-1
CAASGTSGGRGTQYF	TGTGCCGCCTCCGGGACTAGCGGGGGGAGGGGTACGCAGTATTTT	TRBV6-5	TRBD2	once	TRBJ2-3
CSAEGGHEQYF	TGCAGTGCGGAGGGTGGCCACGAGCAGTACTTC	TRBV20-1	-	-	TRBJ2-7
CASSFPGGENTF	TGTGCCAGCAGCTTCCCCGGAGGGGAGAACACCTTC	TRBV7-6	-	-	TRBJ1-2
CASSTGNTGELFF	TGTGCCAGCTCAACCGGAAACACCGGGGAGCTGTTTTTT	TRBV18	-	-	TRBJ2-2
CASSFMRVVLNADTQYF	TGTGCCAGCAGTTTTATGAGGGTTGTATTAAACGCAGATACGCAGTATTTT	TRBV27	-	-	TRBJ2-3
CASSSGWGDYNSPLHF	TGTGCCAGCAGTTCCGGGTGGGGGGACTATAATTCACCCCTCCACTTT	TRBV6-5	-	-	TRBJ1-6
CAWSAQGLIAGELFF	TGTGCCTGGAGTGCCCAGGGGTTAATTGCCGGGGAGCTGTTTTTT	TRBV30	-	-	TRBJ2-2
CASSLAGGIVADTQYF	TGCGCCAGCAGCTTGGCGGGAGGTATTGTGGCAGATACGCAGTATTTT	TRBV5-1	TRBD2	-	TRBJ2-3
CASSPGEDNQPQHF	TGTGCCAGCTCACCCGGAGAGGACAATCAGCCCCAGCATTTT	TRBV18	-	-	TRBJ1-5
CASSVGLAGVYEQYF	TGTGCCAGCAGCGTAGGACTAGCGGGGGTCTACGAGCAGTACTTC	TRBV9	TRBD2	-	TRBJ2-7